Below, one TCR beta chain is given with its context. Its target is not known. Germline V gene sequence: CDR1 SGHNT, CDR2 YENEEA. The CDR3 is 12 amino acids. V shed 11 bases and J shed 7 bases, with 14 bases lying between them. Clones were read by immunoSEQ multiplex PCR, and TCRdb kept only the in-frame ones, dropping some. Of tens of thousands of clones in the sample, around 82% are singletons; the top ten hold less than 6%. The data are from a study of OX40 agonist ivuxolimab in advanced cancers. Baseline was the first blood sampling point, followed by cycle 4 day 1 and cycle 7 day 1. Findings and limits, study-wide: Among patients with partial responses at 0.1-3.0 mg/kg, clonal expansion was among the lowest. At 0.1 to 3.0 mg/kg and by week 6, CD4+ and CD8+ T cells in the blood had expanded clonally. Determination of antigen specificity was not performed for the expanded peripheral T cells.

This chain links TRBV11-3 with TRBJ1-4; D is unclear. The source is an adult with an advanced solid tumor such as melanoma, head and neck, liver or kidney cancer. The input for sequencing was CD4+ or CD8+ T cells sorted from blood, taken in a trial of the OX40 agonist ivuxolimab. CDR3 in amino acids: CALFRRCEKLFF. DNA for the CDR3: TGTGCCTTGTTCCGACGGTGTGAAAAACTGTTTTTT.